This TCR beta chain came from a study of shared clonotypes between healthy human individuals. Sequenced by immunoSEQ multiplex PCR; TCRdb stores in-frame clones only, minus some. The sample shows 800,000 to 950,000 clones, approximately 96% of them seen only once. Findings and limits, study-wide: Non-shared clonotypes had lower generation probabilities than those shared by all four donors.

Terminally differentiated effector memory CD45RA+ cells were excluded by CCR7 positive selection of CD45RO-negative cells. CDR1 and CDR2 (germline): LGHNA, YSLEER. With 3 bases clipped from V and 5 bases from J, the junction kept 11 bases outside the gene matches. The CDR3 length is 16 residues. Points on this clone: Its cognate antigen is unknown.

The chain employs TRBV4-3 and TRBJ2-5; 8 bases fit TRBD1. The source material was naive CD8+ T cells sorted from blood. The clonotype originates from a man aged 30 to 39 in good health. CDR3 sequence reads: CASSHIGQGRSETQYF. CDR3 DNA: TGCGCCAGCAGCCACATAGGACAGGGTCGAAGTGAGACCCAGTACTTC.